This passage covers 28 T cell receptor beta chains from one sample sequenced in a study of T cell repertoires in cytomegalovirus infection (dated by TCRdb to between 2019 and 2020). Sequenced on an Illumina HiSeq 1500. Using fastp at Q25 and MiXCR, TCRdb reprocessed the public reads and kept productive beta chains. Entries are consolidated by CDR3 protein sequence, retaining the most common genes and DNA. A total of about 180,000 distinct CDR3 sequences appear in this sample, about 15% of them only once. The ten most abundant clones make up under 30% of the sample. The sequenced sample was CD8+ T cells from PBMCs. The receptor source for this set is a human donor in good health (CMV status not recorded). Some clones in this sample may be carry-over from other donors' samples.

This clonotype was detected only a few times. The chain employs TRBV12-3 or TRBV12-4 and TRBJ1-1; TRBD1 might be the D (5 bases). Trimming took off 8 bases at V and 1 base at J, with 14 bases between the two ends. This CDR3 is built from 14 residues. CDR3: CASLSRDWNTEAFF. In nucleotides, the CDR3 is TGTGCCAGCCTCTCCCGGGACTGGAACACTGAAGCTTTCTTT.

This clonotype was recorded at least ten times. This sequence joins TRBV12-3 or TRBV12-4 and TRBJ1-2; unclear D gene. The CDR3 runs 15 residues. The V end was cut by 7 bases, the J end by 0 bases, with 15 bases between. CDR3 coding DNA: TGTGCCAGCACCTCCCTGGACGGAGCTAACTATGGCTACACCTTC. This translates into CASTSLDGANYGYTF.

This clonotype was counted a few times. V and J are TRBV5-1 and TRBJ2-5; TRBD1 matches at 10 bases. The germline V gene has CDR1 SGHRS and CDR2 YFSETQ. The CDR3 is 17 amino acids. V gave up 5 bases and J gave up 0 bases; unmatched junction bases: 10. This chain's CDR3 is CASRQTGTGEHQETQYF. DNA for the CDR3: TGCGCCAGCAGACAAACCGGGACAGGGGAACACCAAGAGACCCAGTACTTC.

The chain joins TRBV29-1 to TRBJ1-2; D gene unclear. The germline V and J ends were trimmed by 4 bases and 8 bases, with 5 bases remaining between them. CDR1 and CDR2 from the germline V gene are SQVTM and ANQGSEA. The CDR3 consists of 9 residues. The CDR3 protein is CSVAEGYTF. The CDR3 DNA sequence: TGCAGCGTTGCCGAGGGCTACACCTTC.

This clonotype was counted only a few times. The chain joins TRBV20-1 to TRBJ1-6; TRBD1 is a possible D gene (5 bases). Trimming shortened V by 0 bases and J by 3 bases, and 18 bases separated the two germline ends. The CDR3 consists of 18 residues. CDR1 is DFQATT and CDR2 is SNEGSKA in the germline V gene (reference sequence). CDR3 in DNA: TGCAGTGCTAGAGAGCCCGGCAGGGCGAAGGACTATAATTCACCCCTCCACTTT. Translating gives CSAREPGRAKDYNSPLHF.

This clonotype was recorded a few times. This chain connects TRBV7-8 to TRBJ2-7, with D possibly being TRBD2 (5 bases). CDR3 length equals 13 residues. V lost 7 bases, J lost 6 bases, and 16 bases lay in between. The V gene's germline CDR1 is SGHVS and CDR2 FQNEAQ. CDR3 sequence reads: CASTTLARGEQYF. CDR3 coding DNA: TGTGCCAGCACTACGTTAGCACGGGGCGAGCAGTACTTC.

In its sample, this clonotype was seen once. The chain combines TRBV4-1 with TRBJ1-5, with D tentatively TRBD1 (5 bases). V was shortened by 2 bases and J by 5 bases, with 16 bases between the two germline ends. The CDR3 covers 16 residues. CDR1 MGHRA and CDR2 YSYEKL come from the germline V gene. As DNA, the CDR3 is TGCGCCAGCAGCCAACCCCTCCGGGGCTGGCATCAGCCCCAGCATTTT. This sequence encodes CASSQPLRGWHQPQHF.

This clonotype was detected a few times. The chain has TRBV28 and TRBJ2-5, with D possibly TRBD2 on 5 matching bases. CDR1 and CDR2 from the germline V gene are MDHEN and SYDVKM. This CDR3 has 15 amino acids. V was pared by 6 bases and J by 3 bases, with 17 bases between. DNA of the CDR3: TGTGCCAGCAGCCACATCTCGAGCGGCGAAGAGACCCAGTACTTC. This codes for CASSHISSGEETQYF.

The chain uses TRBV7-9 and TRBJ2-7, with D unresolved. The CDR3 runs 15 residues. The V and J ends lost 2 bases and 0 bases respectively, with 11 bases between them. The germline CDR1 and CDR2 sequences are SEHNR and FQNEAQ (reference sequence). The CDR3 sequence is CASSLTGAFSYEQYF. CDR3 in DNA: TGTGCCAGCAGCTTAACCGGAGCGTTCTCCTACGAGCAGTACTTC.

The gene calls are TRBV6-6 and TRBJ2-5, with D possibly being TRBD1 or TRBD2 (5 bases each). V dropped 8 bases and J dropped 0 bases, with 13 bases sitting between them. The CDR3 contains 14 residues. Germline V CDR1 and CDR2: MNHNY, SVGAGI (reference sequence). CDR3 in DNA: TGTGCCAGCGGACGGGACGGCTACCAAGAGACCCAGTACTTC. Protein: CASGRDGYQETQYF.

The rearrangement uses TRBV6-2 or TRBV6-3 and TRBJ2-2; 10 positions match TRBD2. V gave up 0 bases and J gave up 4 bases; unmatched junction bases: 8. The CDR3 extends over 18 amino acids. The germline V gene encodes CDR1 MNHEY and CDR2 SVGEGT. This chain's CDR3 is CASSYSRAGGPRTGELFF. CDR3 DNA: TGTGCCAGCAGTTACTCGAGAGCGGGGGGGCCTCGCACCGGGGAGCTGTTTTTT.

This chain links TRBV7-6 with TRBJ2-1; 9 positions match TRBD2. The CDR3 loop spans 18 amino acids. Losses at the gene ends were 3 bases for V and 0 bases for J; bases not matched to a gene: 9. The germline V gene has CDR1 SGHVS and CDR2 FNYEAQ. CDR3 protein: CASSLSGGLESSYNEQFF. The CDR3 nucleotides are TGTGCCAGCAGCTTGAGCGGGGGGCTTGAGAGCTCCTACAATGAGCAGTTCTTC.

About this clonotype: A junction end diverges from the germline sequence, so it may reflect a read error. The V call is TRBV7-3, the J call TRBJ2-2; D is undetermined. Germline V CDR1 and CDR2: SGHTA, FQGTGA. The CDR3 runs to 13 residues. This chain's CDR3 is CASSITDTGELFF. For the CDR3, the DNA is TGTGCCAGCAGCATAACAGACACCGGGGAGCTGTTTTTT.

This rearrangement joins TRBV15 to TRBJ2-5; D is ambiguous. The germline CDR1 and CDR2 sequences are LNHNV and YYDKDF (reference sequence). Trimming stripped 2 bases from V and 2 bases from J, with 6 bases between. CDR3 length: 13 amino acids. CDR3 protein: CATSRRIQETQYF. CDR3 in DNA: TGTGCCACCAGCAGACGGATACAAGAGACCCAGTACTTC.

This chain links TRBV25-1 with TRBJ1-1; D call uncertain. Germline V gene data show CDR1 as MGHDK and CDR2 as SYGVNS. Trimming left V 7 bases short and J 0 bases short, with 9 bases between. The CDR3 has 13 amino acids. This chain's CDR3 is CASTSLMNTEAFF. The CDR3, as DNA: TGTGCCAGCACATCTTTAATGAACACTGAAGCTTTCTTT.

The gene calls are TRBV29-1 and TRBJ1-4, with D hard to call. V was shortened by 4 bases and J by 8 bases, with 14 bases between the two germline ends. CDR1 is SQVTM and CDR2 is ANQGSEA in the germline V gene. This CDR3 has 13 amino acids. CDR3 sequence (DNA): TGCAGCGTTGCAGGCCCCGAAGAGGAAAAACTGTTTTTT. This sequence encodes CSVAGPEEEKLFF.

Many counts were recorded for this clonotype. The genes are TRBV7-2 and TRBJ2-1; TRBD2 matches at 8 bases. Trimming took 5 bases from V and 8 from J; bases not matched to a gene: 17. The CDR3 loop spans 17 amino acids. The germline V gene encodes CDR1 SGHTA and CDR2 FQGNSA. The CDR3 DNA reads as TGTGCCAGCAGCCACGCACGGGGGGGCCGGGTTGTCCATGAGCAGTTCTTC. Its translation: CASSHARGGRVVHEQFF.

This rearrangement joins TRBV10-3 to TRBJ2-2; TRBD2 agrees at 10 bases. V shed 7 bases and J 0 bases; nucleotides not matched to a gene: 11. Germline V gene sequence: CDR1 ENHRY, CDR2 SYGVKD. The CDR3 has 18 amino acids. The CDR3 DNA reads TGTGCCATCACCACCGGGCTAGCGGGGGACACGAACACCGGGGAGCTGTTTTTT. It yields the protein CAITTGLAGDTNTGELFF.

This chain connects TRBV6-6 to TRBJ2-2; the match to TRBD1 covers 8 bases. The CDR3 covers 16 residues. The V and J ends lost 5 bases and 1 base, in that order; junction bases with no gene match: 6. Germline V CDR1 and CDR2: MNHNY, SVGAGI (reference sequence). The DNA for the CDR3 is TGTGCCAGCAGTCCCCCAGGGGGCTTGAACACCGGGGAGCTGTTTTTT. This sequence encodes CASSPPGGLNTGELFF.

This clonotype was recorded a few times. This sequence joins TRBV7-9 and TRBJ1-3, with 9 bases aligning to TRBD1. Germline V gene lookup returns CDR1 SEHNR and CDR2 FQNEAQ (reference sequence). J gave up 4 bases and V 3 bases, and 1 base lay outside the gene matches. The CDR3 sequence is 14 residues long. CDR3 sequence reads: CASSLDRGGNTIYF. CDR3 in DNA: TGTGCCAGCAGCTTGGACAGGGGAGGAAACACCATATATTTT.

This clonotype was seen more than once but under ten times. This chain uses TRBV7-2 with TRBJ2-3, with 12 bases matching TRBD2. With V trimmed by 2 bases and J by 1 base, 7 bases remained unmatched. CDR1 and CDR2 from the germline V gene are SGHTA and FQGNSA. The CDR3 spans 18 residues. The CDR3 here is CASSLHLAGGVGTDTQYF. The CDR3 region has the DNA TGTGCCAGCAGCTTACACCTAGCGGGGGGGGTGGGCACAGATACGCAGTATTTT.

The chain employs TRBV4-1 and TRBJ2-2; D remains unclear. CDR1 and CDR2 from the germline V gene are MGHRA and YSYEKL. The CDR3 length is 17 residues. V dropped 0 bases and J dropped 4 bases, with 15 bases sitting between them. The CDR3 sequence is CASSQEGRRRPTGELFF. Written as DNA, the CDR3 is TGCGCCAGCAGCCAAGAGGGTAGAAGGAGACCCACCGGGGAGCTGTTTTTT.

The chain employs TRBV7-6 and TRBJ1-5; D not resolved. CDR3 size: 17 residues. Trimming left V 0 bases short and J 0 bases short, with 12 bases between. From germline, CDR1 is SGHVS and CDR2 FNYEAQ. Written as DNA, the CDR3 is TGTGCCAGCAGCTTAGCGCCGCCCCTCAATAGCAATCAGCCCCAGCATTTT. It is translated as CASSLAPPLNSNQPQHF. The full variable domain, with the rest looked up from reference TRBV7-6 and TRBJ1-5, is GAGVSQSPRYKVTKRGQDVALRCDPISGHVSLYWYRQALGQGPEFLTYFNYEAQQDKSGLPNDRFSAERPEGSISTLTIQRTEQRDSAMYRCASSLAPPLNSNQPQHFGDGTRLSIL.

The chain couples TRBV4-3 to TRBJ2-2; 9 nucleotides line up with TRBD2. J was trimmed by 7 bases and V by 1 base; bases with no gene match: 7. CDR3 length equals 16 residues. Germline loops: CDR1 LGHNA, CDR2 YSLEER. The CDR3 is CASSQVPSGANGELFF. In nucleotides, the CDR3 is TGCGCCAGCAGCCAAGTCCCTAGCGGGGCGAACGGGGAGCTGTTTTTT.

This clonotype showed up just a few times. The rearrangement joins TRBV27 to TRBJ2-3; 10 nucleotides line up with TRBD2. The CDR3 loop spans 14 amino acids. The V gene end was trimmed by 5 bases and the J gene end by 4 bases; junction bases not matched to a gene: 3. Germline CDR1 is MNHEY and CDR2 is SMNVEV (reference sequence). CDR3 DNA sequence: TGTGCCAGCAGTCCAGGACTAGCGGCAGATACGCAGTATTTT. This sequence encodes CASSPGLAADTQYF.

This clonotype was seen a handful of times. V and J are TRBV2 and TRBJ2-6; D is uncertain. The V end lost 4 bases, the J end lost 1 base, and 8 bases lay between the germline ends. Per the germline V gene, CDR1 is SNHLY and CDR2 is FYNNEI. There are 15 residues in the CDR3. CDR3 nucleotide sequence: TGTGCCAGCAGTGGTGATGAGTCTGGGGCCAACGTCCTGACTTTC. Translating gives CASSGDESGANVLTF.

The rearrangement links TRBV20-1 to TRBJ1-2; D is possibly TRBD1 (6 bases). Germline CDR1 reads DFQATT; CDR2 reads SNEGSKA (reference sequence). This CDR3 has 13 amino acids. V was clipped by 7 bases and J by 2 bases, with 14 bases between them. The CDR3: CSVRTVENYGYTF. In DNA, the CDR3 is TGCAGTGTCAGGACAGTAGAAAACTATGGCTACACCTTC.

This chain uses TRBV7-9 with TRBJ1-1; perhaps TRBD1 as D (6 bases). Germline values: CDR1 SEHNR, CDR2 FQNEAQ (reference sequence). The CDR3 spans 15 residues. The V end was cut by 3 bases, the J end by 3 bases, with 14 bases between. CDR3 sequence reads: CASSFKRGGDTEAFF. CDR3 in DNA: TGTGCCAGCAGCTTCAAGAGGGGGGGGGACACTGAAGCTTTCTTT. Combining the CDR3 with reference TRBV7-9 and TRBJ1-1 gives the whole variable domain DTGVSQNPRHKITKRGQNVTFRCDPISEHNRLYWYRQTLGQGPEFLTYFQNEAQLEKSRLLSDRFSAERPKGSFSTLEIQRTEQGDSAMYLCASSFKRGGDTEAFFGQGTRLTVV.